This T cell receptor (beta chain) was sequenced for a study of neoadjuvant anti-PD-1 for oral cavity cancer. The length of the CDR3 is 14 residues. V was clipped by 6 bases and J by 6 bases; unmatched bases: 8. CDR1 and CDR2 from the germline V gene are MNHEY and SVGAGI. The time point denotes: after neoadjuvant nivolumab, at surgical resection. TCRdb keeps only in-frame clones here, not all; method: immunoSEQ multiplex PCR. The repertoire holds about 24,000 clones, with around a quarter as singletons. In this sample, this clone turned up a few times. This receptor was taken from a person aged 35 to 85 with oral cavity squamous cell carcinoma. The sample in question was tumor tissue, obtained after nivolumab (anti-PD-1) treatment. V and J are TRBV6-5 and TRBJ2-4, with 7 bases aligning to TRBD1. CDR3 nucleotides: TGTGCCAGCAGCTACGGGACAGTGTCAAACATTCAGTACTTC. This sequence encodes CASSYGTVSNIQYF.